Presented here are 32 T cell receptor beta chains from one specimen sequenced in a study of OX40 agonist ivuxolimab in advanced cancers. Using immunoSEQ multiplex PCR, the repertoire was profiled, and TCRdb retains in-frame clones only, with some absent. The sample has some 150,000 clones; 90% are singletons. Source: CD4+ or CD8+ T cells sorted from blood, taken in a trial of the OX40 agonist ivuxolimab. The receptor source for this set is an adult with an advanced solid tumor such as melanoma, head and neck, liver or kidney cancer.

The chain uses TRBV27 and TRBJ2-7; D uncertain. The CDR3 sequence is 13 residues long. Trimming left V 6 bases short and J 0 bases short, with 9 bases between. Germline V gene lookup returns CDR1 MNHEY and CDR2 SMNVEV (reference sequence). As DNA, the CDR3 is TGTGCCAGCAGGGGGATAGCCTCCTACGAGCAGTACTTC. It is translated as CASRGIASYEQYF.

This clone was detected once. This rearrangement joins TRBV30 to TRBJ2-1; D is undetermined. Trimming stripped 7 bases from V and 4 bases from J, with 11 bases between. CDR3 length equals 12 residues. Per germline, CDR1 GTSNPN and CDR2 SVGIG (reference sequence). As DNA, the CDR3 is TGTGCCTCCTCCCCCGGTTACAATGAGCAGTTCTTC. This codes for CASSPGYNEQFF.

The V call is TRBV19, the J call TRBJ2-1; tentative D call: TRBD2 (5 bases). V lost 3 bases and J lost 3, with 15 bases in between. Germline-derived CDR1 and CDR2 are LNHDA and SQIVND (reference sequence). CDR3 length: 16 residues. The CDR3 nucleotides are TGTGCCAGTAGTATTGGAGAGGGAACGGGCTACAATGAGCAGTTCTTC. Translated, it gives CASSIGEGTGYNEQFF.

This clone came up once. The chain employs TRBV18 and TRBJ2-7, with 9 bases aligning to TRBD1. Germline loops: CDR1 KGHSH, CDR2 LQKENI. V was clipped by 0 bases and J by 3 bases; unmatched bases: 3. The CDR3 extends over 15 amino acids. The CDR3 spells CASSPPGTGHYEQYF. Written as DNA, the CDR3 is TGTGCCAGCTCACCACCGGGGACAGGGCACTACGAGCAGTACTTC. The complete variable domain, with remaining parts taken from reference TRBV18 and TRBJ2-7, reads NAGVMQNPRHLVRRRGQEARLRCSPMKGHSHVYWYRQLPEEGLKFMVYLQKENIIDESGMPKERFSAEFPKEGPSILRIQQVVRGDSAAYFCASSPPGTGHYEQYFGPGTRLTVT.

The chain joins TRBV28 to TRBJ1-5; TRBD1 agrees at 7 bases. J gave up 7 bases and V 5 bases, and 14 bases lay outside the gene matches. Germline values: CDR1 MDHEN, CDR2 SYDVKM. This CDR3 is 16 amino acids long. The CDR3 reads CASSPWDSVSGQPQHF. CDR3 DNA: TGTGCCAGCAGTCCTTGGGACAGCGTCTCGGGGCAGCCCCAGCATTTT.

V is TRBV28 and J is TRBJ2-7, with D perhaps TRBD1 (5 bases). The CDR3 loop spans 12 amino acids. V dropped 10 bases and J dropped 4 bases, with 14 bases sitting between them. CDR1 and CDR2 (germline): MDHEN, SYDVKM. CDR3: CAILSQGYEQYF. The CDR3 bases are TGTGCCATACTGAGTCAGGGTTACGAGCAGTACTTC.

The chain is built from TRBV29-1 and TRBJ2-3, with 7 bases that match TRBD2. From germline, CDR1 is SQVTM and CDR2 ANQGSEA. With V trimmed by 4 bases and J by 4 bases, 11 bases remained unmatched. The CDR3 runs 15 residues. CDR3 region: CSVGVGGSPPDTQYF. The DNA for the CDR3 is TGCAGCGTTGGAGTAGGCGGGAGTCCTCCAGATACGCAGTATTTT.

The chain combines TRBV30 with TRBJ1-5; maybe TRBD1 (5 bases). The V gene's germline CDR1 is GTSNPN and CDR2 SVGIG (reference sequence). With 4 bases removed from V and 7 bases from J, the gap between germline ends came to 14 bases. This CDR3 spans 13 amino acids. CDR3 protein: CAWKKGTGQPQHF. CDR3 nucleotides: TGTGCCTGGAAAAAAGGGACGGGGCAGCCCCAGCATTTT.

This chain links TRBV19 with TRBJ2-3; 9 bases match TRBD2. Germline V gene sequence: CDR1 LNHDA, CDR2 SQIVND (reference sequence). Trimming cost V 3 bases and J 4 bases; bases outside gene matches: 8. The CDR3 has 16 amino acids. In nucleotides, the CDR3 is TGTGCCAGTAGTATCTCTAGCGGGAATGTGGCAGATACGCAGTATTTT. Amino acid sequence: CASSISSGNVADTQYF.

This chain connects TRBV7-2 to TRBJ2-6; 7 bases are shared with TRBD1. The CDR3 runs 15 residues. Losses at the gene ends were 5 bases for V and 2 bases for J; bases not matched to a gene: 3. Germline loops: CDR1 SGHTA, CDR2 FQGNSA. This CDR3 reads CASSLTGAGANVLTF. DNA for the CDR3: TGTGCCAGCAGCCTCACAGGGGCTGGGGCCAACGTCCTGACTTTC.

The chain couples TRBV2 to TRBJ2-6; possible D gene TRBD2, 5 bases. This CDR3 region has 13 residues. Germline CDR1 is SNHLY and CDR2 is FYNNEI. Trimming pared 8 bases from V and 3 bases from J, leaving 8 bases between. The CDR3 sequence is CASGGGGANVLTF. CDR3 bases: TGTGCCAGCGGTGGAGGTGGGGCCAACGTCCTGACTTTC. Full variable domain (missing parts from reference TRBV2 and TRBJ2-6): EPEVTQTPSHQVTQMGQEVILRCVPISNHLYFYWYRQILGQKVEFLVSFYNNEISEKSEIFDDQFSVERPDGSNFTLKIRSTKLEDSAMYFCASGGGGANVLTFGAGSRLTVL.

The chain links TRBV19 to TRBJ2-1; the match to TRBD2 covers 11 bases. The CDR3 spans 17 residues. The V and J ends lost 2 bases and 2 bases, in that order; junction bases with no gene match: 5. The germline gives CDR1 LNHDA, CDR2 SQIVND (reference sequence). Written as DNA, the CDR3 is TGTGCCAGTAGTATAACCCTGACTAGCGGGACCTACAATGAGCAGTTCTTC. This gives the protein CASSITLTSGTYNEQFF. Variable domain in full (rest from reference TRBV19 and TRBJ2-1): DGGITQSPKYLFRKEGQNVTLSCEQNLNHDAMYWYRQDPGQGLRLIYYSQIVNDFQKGDIAEGYSVSREKKESFPLTVTSAQKNPTAFYLCASSITLTSGTYNEQFFGPGTRLTVL.

V and J are TRBV5-1 and TRBJ1-4; D is undetermined. Germline V gene sequence: CDR1 SGHRS, CDR2 YFSETQ. Trimming removed 0 bases at V and 5 bases at J, with 8 bases between. This CDR3 is built from 14 residues. DNA for the CDR3: TGCGCCAGCAGCTTGGCCGGACCCAATGAAAAACTGTTTTTT. Amino acids: CASSLAGPNEKLFF.

A word on this clone: An end of the junction differs from the germline gene, which may be a read error. V gene TRBV7-7 combines with J gene TRBJ2-7; D is possibly TRBD1 (5 bases). The germline V gene encodes CDR1 SSHAT and CDR2 FNYEAQ (reference sequence). The CDR3 is made up of 16 amino acids. CDR3 sequence (DNA): TGTGCTAGCAGCTTAGGTCGGTCACCAGGGTACTACGAGCAGTACTTC. This codes for CASSLGRSPGYYEQYF.

The rearrangement joins TRBV5-1 to TRBJ2-7, with 7 bases fitting TRBD1. Trimming cost V 1 base and J 3 bases; bases outside gene matches: 4. The germline gives CDR1 SGHRS, CDR2 YFSETQ. The CDR3 is 14 residues long. CDR3: CASSLRQGIYEQYF. CDR3 DNA sequence: TGCGCCAGCAGCTTGAGACAGGGAATCTACGAGCAGTACTTC.

This chain uses TRBV7-9 with TRBJ2-1; 11 bases fit TRBD1. V gave up 5 bases and J gave up 0 bases; unmatched junction bases: 3. The CDR3 covers 16 residues. CDR1 is SEHNR and CDR2 is FQNEAQ in the germline V gene (reference sequence). In nucleotides, the CDR3 is TGTGCCAGCAGCAGCGGGACAGGGGGCTCCTACAATGAGCAGTTCTTC. Amino acids: CASSSGTGGSYNEQFF.

The chain couples TRBV4-3 to TRBJ1-5; 10 bases align to TRBD1. CDR1 and CDR2 (germline): LGHNA, YSLEER. There are 16 residues in the CDR3. The trim removed 4 bases at V and 7 bases at J, leaving 10 bases unmatched. The CDR3 loop reads CASSPRTGGNLQPQHF. In DNA form, the CDR3 reads TGCGCCAGCAGCCCTCGGACAGGGGGAAACTTGCAGCCCCAGCATTTT.

The CDR3 DNA reads TGTGCCAGCAGTGAAGCGCGGGTCGAGGGAATACTAGCCAAAAACATTCAGTACTTC. It specifies CASSEARVEGILAKNIQYF. The chain is built from TRBV2 and TRBJ2-4, with D possibly TRBD2 on 5 matching bases. The V and J ends lost 0 bases and 0 bases respectively, with 18 bases between them. CDR1 is SNHLY, CDR2 FYNNEI, per germline. The CDR3 runs 19 residues.

This clone turned up a few times. The chain is built from TRBV5-1 and TRBJ1-1; D is unclear. This CDR3 spans 14 amino acids. Per the germline V gene, CDR1 is SGHRS and CDR2 is YFSETQ. The V end lost 0 bases, the J end lost 0 bases, and 6 bases lay between the germline ends. The CDR3 DNA follows: TGCGCCAGCAGCTTGGACAGCATGAACACTGAAGCTTTCTTT. This sequence encodes CASSLDSMNTEAFF.

This clone occurred once. The genes are TRBV7-9 and TRBJ1-1; TRBD1 matches 11 bases. V lost 1 base to trimming and J lost 1 base; unmatched junction nucleotides: 11. From germline, CDR1 is SEHNR and CDR2 FQNEAQ (reference sequence). This CDR3 region has 19 residues. The CDR3 DNA sequence: TGTGCCAGCAGCTTAGACCGTCGGGACAGGGGGTTTTGGAACACTGAAGCTTTCTTT. Its protein product is CASSLDRRDRGFWNTEAFF. The variable domain in full, with the rest retrieved from reference TRBV7-9 and TRBJ1-1, is DTGVSQNPRHKITKRGQNVTFRCDPISEHNRLYWYRQTLGQGPEFLTYFQNEAQLEKSRLLSDRFSAERPKGSFSTLEIQRTEQGDSAMYLCASSLDRRDRGFWNTEAFFGQGTRLTVV.

This clone was seen a single time. This chain joins TRBV19 and TRBJ1-1; 7 bases map to TRBD1. CDR3 length: 15 amino acids. The germline CDR1 and CDR2 sequences are LNHDA and SQIVND (reference sequence). V was clipped by 7 bases and J by 1 base; unmatched bases: 9. CDR3 DNA: TGTGCCAGTAACCTATACAGGGGCTCGAACACTGAAGCTTTCTTT. Translated, it gives CASNLYRGSNTEAFF.

The chain couples TRBV6-1 to TRBJ2-1, with D tentatively TRBD2 (6 bases). V lost 9 bases to trimming and J lost 5 bases, with 14 bases between them. The CDR3 is 13 amino acids. Germline assignment: CDR1 MNHNS and CDR2 SASEGT. The CDR3 bases are TGTGCCAGTAGGCGGGACCAGAACAATGAGCAGTTCTTC. Residues: CASRRDQNNEQFF.

The V call is TRBV27, the J call TRBJ2-5, with D perhaps assigned TRBD1 or TRBD2 (6 bases each). Trimming shortened V by 3 bases and J by 0 bases, and 11 bases separated the two germline ends. The CDR3 sequence is 15 residues long. Germline CDR1 reads MNHEY; CDR2 reads SMNVEV (reference sequence). The CDR3 DNA sequence: TGTGCCAGCAGTTTCGGGGGCGGGAACCAAGAGACCCAGTACTTC. Encoded protein: CASSFGGGNQETQYF.

The V and J genes are TRBV6-5 and TRBJ2-5; D perhaps matches TRBD2 (6 bases). Germline-derived CDR1 and CDR2 are MNHEY and SVGAGI. The CDR3 sequence is 16 residues long. The germline V and J ends were trimmed by 0 bases and 9 bases, with 20 bases remaining between them. Here the CDR3 reads CASSYSLRGGLEAQYF. The CDR3 region has the DNA TGTGCCAGCAGTTACTCTTTGCGGGGTGGCTTGGAGGCCCAGTACTTC.

This clone was detected only once. The chain couples TRBV28 to TRBJ2-7; D gene uncertain. The CDR3 sequence is 12 residues long. V dropped 3 bases and J dropped 4 bases, with 7 bases sitting between them. CDR1 and CDR2 from the germline V gene are MDHEN and SYDVKM. As DNA, the CDR3 is TGTGCCAGCAGTTTGACCAAATACGAGCAGTACTTC. This gives the protein CASSLTKYEQYF.

The chain joins TRBV6-1 to TRBJ2-2; D may correspond to TRBD1 or TRBD2 (5 bases each). V lost 0 bases, J lost 7 bases, and 21 bases lay in between. Germline loops: CDR1 MNHNS, CDR2 SASEGT. This CDR3 is built from 18 residues. CDR3 nucleotide sequence: TGTGCCAGCAGTGAAGCGCTAGGGACCCTCTCGAAGGGCGGGGAGCTGTTTTTT. Translating gives CASSEALGTLSKGGELFF.

The chain links TRBV5-4 to TRBJ2-1; TRBD2 matches at 7 bases. With V trimmed by 7 bases and J by 1 base, 11 bases remained unmatched. The CDR3 has 16 amino acids. The germline V gene has CDR1 SGHNT and CDR2 YYREEE (reference sequence). CDR3 residues: CASGLGLGVSYNEQFF. CDR3 nucleotide sequence: TGTGCCAGCGGACTAGGACTAGGTGTTTCCTACAATGAGCAGTTCTTC.

A single count supports this clone. This chain connects TRBV29-1 to TRBJ2-7, with D possibly matching TRBD1 (6 bases). Between the trimmed V and J ends, which lost 2 bases and 1 base, there was a span of 9 bases. The germline CDR1 and CDR2 sequences are SQVTM and ANQGSEA. The CDR3 contains 13 residues. The DNA of the CDR3 is TGCAGCGTTGAACAGGGGAGTTCCTACGAGCAGTACTTC. This translates into CSVEQGSSYEQYF.

On this clone: One base away lies a much larger clone, so this may be a sequencing read error. This specimen includes other DNA sequences encoding the same CDR3. The CDR3 DNA is TGTGCCAGCAGCTCCGACTCCTACGAGCAGTACTTC. This gives the protein CASSSDSYEQYF. The V gene is TRBV5-4, the J gene TRBJ2-7; D unresolved. This CDR3 comprises 12 residues. CDR1 and CDR2 from the germline V gene are SGHNT and YYREEE (reference sequence). Trimming shortened V by 3 bases and J by 0 bases, and 4 bases separated the two germline ends.

The rearrangement joins TRBV7-2 to TRBJ1-1; D gene uncertain. CDR1 and CDR2 (germline): SGHTA, FQGNSA. V lost 4 bases and J 3 bases, leaving 12 bases between the germline ends. The length of the CDR3 is 14 residues. The CDR3 region has the DNA TGTGCCAGCAGCTCGGGGATCTGGGACACTGAAGCTTTCTTT. As protein: CASSSGIWDTEAFF.

The chain couples TRBV28 to TRBJ2-3; 8 nucleotides align to TRBD1. After removal of 6 bases from V and 4 bases from J, the junction contained 12 bases not matched to a gene. CDR3 length: 16 amino acids. In germline, CDR1 is MDHEN, CDR2 SYDVKM. The CDR3 DNA sequence: TGTGCCAGCAGAATCATTCAGGGGGCTCCGGCAGATACGCAGTATTTT. This translates into CASRIIQGAPADTQYF.

V usage is TRBV7-2 and J usage is TRBJ1-2; 8 nucleotides match TRBD1. V shed 4 bases, J shed 6 bases, and the junction held 7 bases outside the gene matches. The germline V gene has CDR1 SGHTA and CDR2 FQGNSA. The CDR3 is 14 amino acids. The CDR3 DNA reads TGTGCCAGCAGCTCACCAGGACAGGGACATGGCTACACCTTC. This encodes CASSSPGQGHGYTF.